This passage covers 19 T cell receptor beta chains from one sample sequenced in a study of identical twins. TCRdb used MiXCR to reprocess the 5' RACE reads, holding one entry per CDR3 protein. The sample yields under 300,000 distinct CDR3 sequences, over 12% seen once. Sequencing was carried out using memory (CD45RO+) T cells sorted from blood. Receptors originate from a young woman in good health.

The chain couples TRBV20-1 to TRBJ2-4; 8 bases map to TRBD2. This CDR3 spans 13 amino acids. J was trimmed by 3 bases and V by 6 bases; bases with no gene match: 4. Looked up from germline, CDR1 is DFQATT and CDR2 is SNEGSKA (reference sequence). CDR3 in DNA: TGCAGTGCCCCGGCGGGGGGCAAAAACATTCAGTACTTC. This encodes CSAPAGGKNIQYF.

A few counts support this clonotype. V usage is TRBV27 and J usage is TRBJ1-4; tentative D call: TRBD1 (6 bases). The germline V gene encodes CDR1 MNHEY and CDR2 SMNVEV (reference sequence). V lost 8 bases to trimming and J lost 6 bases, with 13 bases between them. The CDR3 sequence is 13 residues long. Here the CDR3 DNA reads TGTGCCAGCGGTCTTGGGGGCTATGAAAAACTGTTTTTT. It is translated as CASGLGGYEKLFF.

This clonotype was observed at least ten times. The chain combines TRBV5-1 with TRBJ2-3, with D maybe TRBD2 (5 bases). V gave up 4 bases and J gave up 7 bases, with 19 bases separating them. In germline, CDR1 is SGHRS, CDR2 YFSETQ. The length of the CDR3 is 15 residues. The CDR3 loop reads CASSPDPGNAHTQYF. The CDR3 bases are TGCGCCAGCAGCCCCGATCCGGGAAACGCGCATACGCAGTATTTT.

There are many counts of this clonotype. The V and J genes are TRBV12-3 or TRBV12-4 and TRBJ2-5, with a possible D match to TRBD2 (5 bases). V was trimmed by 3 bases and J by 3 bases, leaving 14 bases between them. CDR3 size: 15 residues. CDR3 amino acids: CASSLTAGSEETQYF. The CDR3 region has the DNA TGTGCCAGCAGTTTGACGGCGGGCTCGGAAGAGACCCAGTACTTC.

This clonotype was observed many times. CDR3 residues: CSVEDLGNYGYTF. CDR3 in DNA: TGCAGCGTTGAAGATCTGGGAAACTATGGCTACACCTTC. The chain links TRBV29-1 to TRBJ1-2; no definite D call. Trimming stripped 0 bases from V and 2 bases from J, with 7 bases between. The CDR3 covers 13 residues. The germline gives CDR1 SQVTM, CDR2 ANQGSEA.

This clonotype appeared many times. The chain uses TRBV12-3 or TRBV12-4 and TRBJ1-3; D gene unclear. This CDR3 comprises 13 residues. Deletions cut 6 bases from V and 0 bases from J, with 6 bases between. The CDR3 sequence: CASRLDSGNTIYF. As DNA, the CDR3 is TGTGCCAGCAGGCTCGACTCTGGAAACACCATATATTTT.

As DNA, the CDR3 is TGCAGCGTAGGAAGACAGGGGTTTGGGGAGACCCAGTACTTC. Residues: CSVGRQGFGETQYF. This chain uses TRBV29-1 with TRBJ2-5, with 8 bases aligning to TRBD1. The germline CDR1 and CDR2 sequences are SQVTM and ANQGSEA. This CDR3 has 14 residues. With V trimmed by 6 bases and J by 5 bases, 11 bases remained unmatched.

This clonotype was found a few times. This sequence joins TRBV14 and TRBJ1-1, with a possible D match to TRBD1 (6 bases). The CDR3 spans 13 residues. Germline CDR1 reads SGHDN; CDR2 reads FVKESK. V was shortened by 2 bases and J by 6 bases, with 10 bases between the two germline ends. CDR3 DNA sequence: TGTGCCAGCAGCCAATTACAGGGTGCTGAAGCTTTCTTT. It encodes CASSQLQGAEAFF. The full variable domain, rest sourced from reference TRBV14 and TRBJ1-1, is EAGVTQFPSHSVIEKGQTVTLRCDPISGHDNLYWYRRVMGKEIKFLLHFVKESKQDESGMPNNRFLAERTGGTYSTLKVQPAELEDSGVYFCASSQLQGAEAFFGQGTRLTVV.

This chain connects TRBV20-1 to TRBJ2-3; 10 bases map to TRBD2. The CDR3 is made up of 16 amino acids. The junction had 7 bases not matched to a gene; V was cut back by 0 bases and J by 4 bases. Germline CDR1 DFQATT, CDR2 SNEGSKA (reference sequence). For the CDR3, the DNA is TGCAGTGCTAGAGATCTCCCAGCGGGAGGGCCAGATACGCAGTATTTT. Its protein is CSARDLPAGGPDTQYF.

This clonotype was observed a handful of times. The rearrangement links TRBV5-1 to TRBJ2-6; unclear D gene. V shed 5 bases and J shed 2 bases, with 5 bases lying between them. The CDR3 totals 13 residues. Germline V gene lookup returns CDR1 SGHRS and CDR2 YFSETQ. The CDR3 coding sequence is TGCGCCAGCAGTATCACTGGGGCCAACGTCCTGACTTTC. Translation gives CASSITGANVLTF.

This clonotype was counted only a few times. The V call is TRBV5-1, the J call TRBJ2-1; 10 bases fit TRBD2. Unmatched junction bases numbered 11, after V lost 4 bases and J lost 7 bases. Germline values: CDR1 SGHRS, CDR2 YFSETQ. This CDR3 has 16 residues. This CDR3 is CASSLPYGAGGNEQFF. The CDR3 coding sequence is TGCGCCAGCAGCCTGCCGTATGGAGCGGGGGGGAATGAGCAGTTCTTC.

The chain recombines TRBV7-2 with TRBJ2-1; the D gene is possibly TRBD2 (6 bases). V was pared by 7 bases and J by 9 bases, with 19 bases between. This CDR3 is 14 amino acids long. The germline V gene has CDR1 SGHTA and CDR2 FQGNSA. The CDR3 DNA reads TGTGCCAGCAACGGGGGTCCTGGGGGGACTGAGCAGTTCTTC. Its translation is CASNGGPGGTEQFF.

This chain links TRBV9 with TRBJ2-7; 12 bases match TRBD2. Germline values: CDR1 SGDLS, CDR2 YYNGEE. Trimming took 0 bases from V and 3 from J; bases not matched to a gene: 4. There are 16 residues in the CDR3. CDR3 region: CASSVGGLAGIYEQYF. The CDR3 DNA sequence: TGTGCCAGCAGCGTAGGGGGACTAGCGGGTATCTACGAGCAGTACTTC. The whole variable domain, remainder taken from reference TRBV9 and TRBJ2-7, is DSGVTQTPKHLITATGQRVTLRCSPRSGDLSVYWYQQSLDQGLQFLIQYYNGEERAKGNILERFSAQQFPDLHSELNLSSLELGDSALYFCASSVGGLAGIYEQYFGPGTRLTVT.

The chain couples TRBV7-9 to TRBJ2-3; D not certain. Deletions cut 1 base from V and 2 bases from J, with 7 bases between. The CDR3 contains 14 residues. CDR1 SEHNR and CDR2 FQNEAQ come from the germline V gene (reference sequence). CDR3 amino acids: CASSLERSTDTQYF. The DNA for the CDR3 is TGTGCCAGCAGCTTAGAAAGGTCCACAGATACGCAGTATTTT.

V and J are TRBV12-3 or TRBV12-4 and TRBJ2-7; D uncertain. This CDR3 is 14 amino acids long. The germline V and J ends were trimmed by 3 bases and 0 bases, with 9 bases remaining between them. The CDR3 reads CASSFMGSSYEQYF. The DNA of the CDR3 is TGTGCCAGCAGTTTTATGGGCAGCTCCTACGAGCAGTACTTC.

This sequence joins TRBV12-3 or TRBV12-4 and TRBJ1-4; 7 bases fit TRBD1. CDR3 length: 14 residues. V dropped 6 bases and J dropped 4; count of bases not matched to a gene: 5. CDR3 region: CASRGGQYNEKLFF. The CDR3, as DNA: TGTGCCAGCAGGGGGGGACAGTATAATGAAAAACTGTTTTTT.

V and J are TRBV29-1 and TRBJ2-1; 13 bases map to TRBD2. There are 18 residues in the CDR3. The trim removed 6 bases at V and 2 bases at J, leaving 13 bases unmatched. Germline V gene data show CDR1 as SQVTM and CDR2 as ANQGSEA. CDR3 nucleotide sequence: TGCAGCGTCCAGGGTACTAGCGGGGGGGGGCCCGCCTACAATGAGCAGTTCTTC. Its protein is CSVQGTSGGGPAYNEQFF.

CDR3 amino acids: CASSYSTSGRDNEQFF. In DNA form, the CDR3 reads TGTGCCAGCAGTTACTCGACTAGCGGGAGGGACAATGAGCAGTTCTTC. The V call is TRBV6-5, the J call TRBJ2-1, with TRBD2 matching over 14 bases. J was trimmed by 5 bases and V by 0 bases; bases with no gene match: 0. Germline CDR1 is MNHEY and CDR2 is SVGAGI. The CDR3 runs 16 residues.

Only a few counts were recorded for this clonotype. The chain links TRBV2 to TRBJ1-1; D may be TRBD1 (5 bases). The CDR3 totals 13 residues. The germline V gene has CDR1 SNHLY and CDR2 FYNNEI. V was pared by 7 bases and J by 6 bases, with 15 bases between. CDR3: CASTRKRGAEAFF. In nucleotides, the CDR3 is TGTGCCAGCACGCGGAAACGAGGGGCTGAAGCTTTCTTT.